These 16 T cell receptor beta chains were all obtained from the same sample, sequenced in a study of OX40 agonist ivuxolimab in advanced cancers. The assay was immunoSEQ multiplex PCR, and TCRdb's table has in-frame clones only and misses some. In the table there are approximately 42,000 clones, about 81% of which are singletons. This specimen was CD4+ or CD8+ T cells sorted from blood, taken in a trial of the OX40 agonist ivuxolimab. Receptor source: an adult with an advanced solid tumor such as melanoma, head and neck, liver or kidney cancer.

The V call is TRBV5-1, the J call TRBJ2-5; a weak D match, TRBD1 (6 bases). The length of the CDR3 is 15 residues. Trimming stripped 4 bases from V and 2 bases from J, with 15 bases between. The V gene's germline CDR1 is SGHRS and CDR2 YFSETQ. CDR3 nucleotide sequence: TGCGCCAGCAGCGCGATCCCGGACAGTCAAGAGACCCAGTACTTC. Translating gives CASSAIPDSQETQYF.

V usage is TRBV5-1 and J usage is TRBJ1-5; the match to TRBD1 covers 7 bases. Germline trimming cut 1 base from V and 0 bases from J; bases unmatched to any gene: 1. The CDR3 runs to 15 residues. From germline, CDR1 is SGHRS and CDR2 YFSETQ. CDR3 sequence (DNA): TGCGCCAGCAGCTTGACAGGGGATAGCAATCAGCCCCAGCATTTT. Translating gives CASSLTGDSNQPQHF.

The V gene is TRBV14, the J gene TRBJ1-3; TRBD1 aligns across 8 bases. Looked up from germline, CDR1 is SGHDN and CDR2 is FVKESK. Unmatched junction bases numbered 20, after V lost 3 bases and J lost 4 bases. The CDR3 extends over 20 amino acids. As DNA, the CDR3 is TGTGCCAGCAGCCATCAACTCCGCCCCCGACAGGGGCGATCCGGAAACACCATATATTTT. It encodes CASSHQLRPRQGRSGNTIYF.

The chain joins TRBV5-1 to TRBJ2-2; 9 bases are a match to TRBD1. The CDR3 runs 15 residues. The J segment lost 5 bases and the V segment lost 5 bases, leaving 7 bases of the junction unmatched. Germline assignment: CDR1 SGHRS and CDR2 YFSETQ. The CDR3 sequence is CASSSGQGNTGELFF. CDR3 coding DNA: TGCGCCAGCAGTTCCGGACAGGGGAATACCGGGGAGCTGTTTTTT.

V is TRBV6-1 and J is TRBJ1-5, with D possibly TRBD1 on 5 matching bases. Germline CDR1 is MNHNS and CDR2 is SASEGT. V was pared by 6 bases and J by 0 bases, with 9 bases between. CDR3 length: 14 amino acids. The CDR3 bases are TGTGCCAGCAGGGGACGGTTTAGCAATCAGCCCCAGCATTTT. Its protein is CASRGRFSNQPQHF.

The genes are TRBV7-2 and TRBJ2-2; D remains ambiguous. Germline CDR1 reads SGHTA; CDR2 reads FQGNSA. The CDR3 runs to 16 residues. Trimming took 2 bases from V and 0 from J, leaving 10 bases between them. The CDR3 loop reads CASSLLGMANTGELFF. The CDR3 DNA follows: TGTGCCAGCAGCTTATTGGGGATGGCGAACACCGGGGAGCTGTTTTTT. Full variable domain (remainder filled in from reference TRBV7-2 and TRBJ2-2): GAGVSQSPSNKVTEKGKDVELRCDPISGHTALYWYRQSLGQGLEFLIYFQGNSAPDKSGLPSDRFSAERTGGSVSTLTIQRTQQEDSAVYLCASSLLGMANTGELFFGEGSRLTVL.

The genes are TRBV5-1 and TRBJ1-4; 7 bases agree with TRBD1. The CDR3 is made up of 15 amino acids. Per the germline V gene, CDR1 is SGHRS and CDR2 is YFSETQ. After removal of 4 bases from V and 8 bases from J, the junction contained 11 bases not matched to a gene. The CDR3 region is CASSAEGQGDEKLFF. CDR3 DNA: TGCGCCAGCAGCGCCGAGGGCCAGGGGGACGAAAAACTGTTTTTT. Drawing the rest from reference TRBV5-1 and TRBJ1-4, the complete variable domain is KAGVTQTPRYLIKTRGQQVTLSCSPISGHRSVSWYQQTPGQGLQFLFEYFSETQRNKGNFPGRFSGRQFSNSRSEMNVSTLELGDSALYLCASSAEGQGDEKLFFGSGTQLSVL.

This chain connects TRBV7-6 to TRBJ2-1; TRBD1 is a possible D gene (6 bases). This CDR3 is 15 amino acids long. Trimming cost V 3 bases and J 6 bases, with 15 bases left between them. Germline assignment: CDR1 SGHVS and CDR2 FNYEAQ. CDR3 in amino acids: CASSFRERGFNEQFF. The CDR3 nucleotides read TGTGCCAGCAGCTTTAGGGAGAGGGGGTTCAATGAGCAGTTCTTC.

The rearrangement uses TRBV6-1 and TRBJ2-1; 10 positions match TRBD2. The CDR3 is made up of 17 amino acids. Germline V gene data show CDR1 as MNHNS and CDR2 as SASEGT. V was pared by 3 bases and J by 4 bases, with 9 bases of the junction left unmatched. CDR3 sequence (DNA): TGTGCCAGCAGTGAGCTGGCGCTAGCGGGAGTTTACAATGAGCAGTTCTTC. It yields the protein CASSELALAGVYNEQFF.

This chain uses TRBV9 with TRBJ2-5, with 15 bases aligning to TRBD2. Per germline, CDR1 SGDLS and CDR2 YYNGEE. V lost 3 bases, J lost 5 bases, and 5 bases stayed unmatched. This CDR3 region has 16 residues. The CDR3 nucleotides are TGTGCCAGCAGCGAGGGACTAGCGGGAGGATATGAGACCCAGTACTTC. Translated: CASSEGLAGGYETQYF.

CDR3 in amino acids: CASSPDDSNEQFF. Written as DNA, the CDR3 is TGTGCCAGCTCACCAGATGACAGTAATGAGCAGTTCTTC. The chain recombines TRBV18 with TRBJ2-1, with a weak D call TRBD1 (5 bases). The CDR3 loop spans 13 amino acids. Germline lookup yields CDR1 KGHSH and CDR2 LQKENI. V lost 2 bases and J lost 7, with 9 bases in between.

This sequence joins TRBV5-1 and TRBJ2-4; perhaps TRBD1 as D (5 bases). The CDR3 totals 14 residues. The germline V gene has CDR1 SGHRS and CDR2 YFSETQ. V was shortened by 5 bases and J by 2 bases, with 11 bases between the two germline ends. CDR3 DNA: TGCGCCAGCAGAATGGACACAACCAAAAACATTCAGTACTTC. This translates into CASRMDTTKNIQYF.

This chain connects TRBV19 to TRBJ2-5; TRBD1 matches 7 bases. CDR3 length equals 14 residues. V trimming: 4 bases; J trimming: 0 bases; junction bases outside the gene matches: 2. CDR1 is LNHDA, CDR2 SQIVND, per germline (reference sequence). The CDR3 sequence is CASSTGTDQETQYF. The DNA of the CDR3 is TGTGCCAGTAGTACAGGGACAGACCAAGAGACCCAGTACTTC.

The chain carries TRBV15 and TRBJ2-2; D is unclear. CDR1 is LNHNV, CDR2 YYDKDF, per germline (reference sequence). V dropped 5 bases and J dropped 6 bases, with 13 bases sitting between them. The CDR3 is 14 residues long. The CDR3 DNA is TGTGCCACCAGCCCTCTCGGAAGCGCCGGGGAGCTGTTTTTT. Encoded protein: CATSPLGSAGELFF.

V usage is TRBV11-1 and J usage is TRBJ2-5; weak D call: TRBD1 (6 bases). The DNA end is a closer match to TRBJ2-7, so the J assignment may be wrong. This CDR3 region has 13 residues. The V gene's germline CDR1 is SGHAT and CDR2 FQDESV (reference sequence). The CDR3 here is CASSLGQVGEQYF. CDR3 DNA sequence: TGTGCCAGCAGCTTAGGACAGGTCGGCGAGCAGTACTTC.

The chain joins TRBV18 to TRBJ2-1; 12 bases agree with TRBD2. Germline values: CDR1 KGHSH, CDR2 LQKENI. J gave up 4 bases and V 4 bases, and 2 bases lay outside the gene matches. CDR3 length: 15 amino acids. The CDR3 loop reads CASSLLAGGYNEQFF. In nucleotides, the CDR3 is TGTGCCAGCTCACTTCTAGCGGGAGGGTACAATGAGCAGTTCTTC.